A selection of T cell receptor beta chains follows, all from one sample in a study of shared clonotypes between healthy human individuals. This table comes from immunoSEQ multiplex PCR, and its TCRdb copy is limited to in-frame clones, with some not included. Here the sample spans about 2 million clones, 85% to 95% being singletons. Sequences were obtained from naive CD4+ T cells sorted from blood. All receptors derive from a young man in good health. Both conserved end residues are part of each CDR3. The order of the fields is clone size, D gene, V gene, CDR3 protein. A D gene is named only where the DNA matches it firmly. Clone size, where shown, is once, few, many, or a class for clones that have expanded.

size: .; D: .; V: TRBV28; CDR3: CASIDLGREGYTF
size: .; D: .; V: TRBV28; CDR3: CASSWTLTAANEKLFF
size: .; D: TRBD1; V: TRBV5-4; CDR3: CASSTGQDQETQYF
size: .; D: .; V: TRBV7-8; CDR3: CASSLTGGGQWVYEQYF
size: .; D: TRBD2; V: TRBV5-6; CDR3: CASSYGEGFETQYF
size: .; D: .; V: TRBV29-1; CDR3: CSVVTGASGNTIYF
size: .; D: .; V: TRBV18; CDR3: CASSGGFGTEAFF
size: .; D: .; V: TRBV29-1; CDR3: CSVGTEVRGELFF
size: .; D: .; V: TRBV28; CDR3: CASSLAMGGSEQYF
size: .; D: TRBD1; V: TRBV7-8; CDR3: CASSLAQGANYGYTF
size: .; D: .; V: TRBV29-1; CDR3: CSVALDRIGEQYF
size: .; D: .; V: TRBV11-2; CDR3: CASSLDRTGNYGYTF
size: .; D: .; V: TRBV6-6; CDR3: CASRDDLSGNTIYF
size: .; D: TRBD2; V: TRBV4-3; CDR3: CASSQDWGGSGYNEQFF
size: .; D: .; V: TRBV18; CDR3: CASKEQASSGNTIYF
size: .; D: TRBD1; V: TRBV15; CDR3: CATSPKQGGNTDTQYF
size: .; D: TRBD2; V: TRBV7-3; CDR3: CASSLYGGALTDTQYF
size: .; D: .; V: TRBV5-4; CDR3: CASSFPNNEQFF
size: .; D: .; V: TRBV15; CDR3: CATSRDKNYGYEQYF
size: .; D: TRBD1; V: TRBV7-2; CDR3: CASSLADRFLTF
size: .; D: .; V: TRBV4-1; CDR3: CASSLRGLNTEAFF
size: .; D: TRBD2; V: TRBV5-1; CDR3: CASSPGTSATDTQYF
size: .; D: TRBD1; V: TRBV19; CDR3: CASSTGTGGNQPQHF
size: .; D: TRBD2; V: TRBV6-6; CDR3: CASIIAGASTDTQYF
size: .; D: .; V: TRBV5-1; CDR3: CASSLGFETEAFF
size: .; D: .; V: TRBV10-2; CDR3: CASSETGTFGQPQHF
size: .; D: TRBD1; V: TRBV28; CDR3: CASSTVTGGSYEQYF
size: .; D: .; V: TRBV5-4; CDR3: CASSIDRPNYGYTF
size: .; D: .; V: TRBV28; CDR3: CASSLLRSYGYTF
size: .; D: TRBD2; V: TRBV6-1; CDR3: CASSEARLASGGFGETQYF
size: .; D: .; V: TRBV11-2; CDR3: CASSVGSSNQPQHF
size: .; D: .; V: TRBV27; CDR3: CASSDPGAGYTF
size: .; D: .; V: TRBV13; CDR3: CASSLTTTYEQYF
size: .; D: .; V: TRBV18; CDR3: CASSPSSRDSNQPQHF
size: .; D: .; V: TRBV7-2; CDR3: CASSHHEGGQPQHF
size: .; D: TRBD1; V: TRBV5-1; CDR3: CASSAPGTANTGELFF
size: .; D: TRBD2; V: TRBV7-2; CDR3: CASSLLGSGDEQFF
size: .; D: .; V: TRBV7-2; CDR3: CASSLVGGGLTLSYNEQFF
size: .; D: TRBD1; V: TRBV5-1; CDR3: CASLPPGQGYTEAFF
size: .; D: TRBD1; V: TRBV7-3; CDR3: CASSLAGGMANGYTF
size: once; D: TRBD1; V: TRBV7-9; CDR3: CASSPGQGAADTQYF
size: .; D: .; V: TRBV11-2; CDR3: CASSLSGKANEKLFF
size: .; D: .; V: TRBV4-3; CDR3: CASSQDRGGGYTF
size: .; D: TRBD2; V: TRBV4-2; CDR3: CASSQVWEMTSGGTSTDTQYF
size: .; D: .; V: TRBV10-3; CDR3: CAISPRLPPYEQYF
size: .; D: .; V: TRBV15; CDR3: CATSREGLGYEQYF
size: .; D: .; V: TRBV18; CDR3: CASSPSSGTVGAFF
size: .; D: .; V: TRBV2; CDR3: CASSGGASGQETQYF
size: .; D: TRBD2; V: TRBV4-1; CDR3: CASSLVGVGLAAGDTQYF
size: .; D: TRBD2; V: TRBV7-9; CDR3: CASSVLGREFRETQYF